The 17 T cell receptor beta chains in this list originate from one sample, sequenced in a study of T cell responses to AZD1222 COVID-19 vaccine. Sequenced by immunoSEQ multiplex PCR; TCRdb stores in-frame clones only, minus some. The sample includes around 190,000 clones, 90% to 95% of them seen just once. This specimen consisted of peripheral blood, obtained 28 days after the second AZD1222 dose. The receptors come from an adult who received the AZD1222 COVID-19 vaccine.

The rearrangement joins TRBV19 to TRBJ2-7; D assignment may be TRBD1 or TRBD2 (5 bases each). Germline-derived CDR1 and CDR2 are LNHDA and SQIVND (reference sequence). Trimming cost V 5 bases and J 3 bases, with 20 bases left between them. This CDR3 is 16 amino acids long. In DNA form, the CDR3 reads TGTGCCAGTAGTCCGGAACGAGGGGTCCTAATCTACGAGCAGTACTTC. Translation: CASSPERGVLIYEQYF.

The chain has TRBV6-5 and TRBJ1-3, with TRBD1 matching over 8 bases. V gave up 2 bases and J gave up 2 bases; unmatched junction bases: 2. The CDR3 has 15 residues. CDR1 and CDR2 (germline): MNHEY, SVGAGI. Here the CDR3 reads CASSYVTGAGNTIYF. DNA for the CDR3: TGTGCCAGCAGTTACGTGACAGGGGCTGGAAACACCATATATTTT.

This clone has a handful of counts. The chain carries TRBV6-5 and TRBJ1-4; 7 positions match TRBD1. The V segment lost 7 bases and the J segment 7 bases; nucleotides outside the gene matches: 9. Germline lookup yields CDR1 MNHEY and CDR2 SVGAGI. CDR3 length equals 14 residues. The CDR3 nucleotides read TGTGCCAGCACCGAGGGGGCCCGGGGTGAAAAACTGTTTTTT. Residues: CASTEGARGEKLFF.

The chain recombines TRBV5-1 with TRBJ2-5; maybe TRBD2 (6 bases). V gave up 4 bases and J gave up 2 bases, with 18 bases separating them. CDR3 size: 16 residues. Germline V gives CDR1 SGHRS, CDR2 YFSETQ. CDR3 nucleotides: TGCGCCAGCAGCCCAGACAGCTCTAGCGTACAAGAGACCCAGTACTTC. Translated, it gives CASSPDSSSVQETQYF. Complete variable domain (other parts from reference TRBV5-1 and TRBJ2-5): KAGVTQTPRYLIKTRGQQVTLSCSPISGHRSVSWYQQTPGQGLQFLFEYFSETQRNKGNFPGRFSGRQFSNSRSEMNVSTLELGDSALYLCASSPDSSSVQETQYFGPGTRLLVL.

The chain carries TRBV6-5 and TRBJ2-5; 7 bases line up with TRBD1. Germline CDR1 MNHEY, CDR2 SVGAGI. The ends lost 10 bases at V and 2 bases at J; junction bases unmatched: 7. CDR3 length: 13 amino acids. CDR3 sequence reads: CANRDRAQETQYF. The CDR3 nucleotides read TGTGCCAACCGCGACAGGGCTCAAGAGACCCAGTACTTC.

This chain joins TRBV5-1 and TRBJ2-1; 9 nucleotides agree with TRBD1. Trimming at V came to 1 base and at J to 2 bases, leaving 4 bases not matched to a gene. CDR3 length equals 16 residues. Looked up from germline, CDR1 is SGHRS and CDR2 is YFSETQ. CDR3: CASSLWGTGTYNEQFF. The CDR3 bases are TGCGCCAGCAGCTTGTGGGGGACAGGGACCTACAATGAGCAGTTCTTC.

The rearrangement uses TRBV7-9 and TRBJ2-5; no clear D. V gave up 6 bases and J gave up 4 bases, with 12 bases separating them. CDR3 length: 13 amino acids. Looked up from germline, CDR1 is SEHNR and CDR2 is FQNEAQ (reference sequence). The chain's CDR3 is CASREGIGETQYF. The CDR3 bases are TGTGCCAGCAGGGAAGGCATCGGAGAGACCCAGTACTTC.

V gene TRBV6-5 combines with J gene TRBJ1-6; the D gene is possibly TRBD1 (5 bases). In germline, CDR1 is MNHEY, CDR2 SVGAGI. V was cut by 0 bases and J by 3 bases, with 9 bases left in between. The CDR3 has 16 amino acids. CDR3 sequence: CASSYSSGHYNSPLHF. The CDR3 DNA is TGTGCCAGCAGTTACTCGTCGGGGCACTATAATTCACCCCTCCACTTT.

The rearrangement links TRBV6-2 or TRBV6-3 to TRBJ2-5; 10 bases map to TRBD2. This CDR3 region has 16 residues. Germline V gene lookup returns CDR1 MNHEY and CDR2 SVGEGT. With 1 base clipped from V and 6 bases from J, the junction kept 8 bases outside the gene matches. The DNA of the CDR3 is TGTGCCAGCAGTTACTGGAGTAGCGGGGGGCCTCAGACCCAGTACTTC. It translates to CASSYWSSGGPQTQYF.

The chain recombines TRBV10-3 with TRBJ1-4; D gene uncertain. The length of the CDR3 is 14 residues. V was trimmed by 3 bases and J by 1 base, leaving 6 bases between them. CDR1 is ENHRY and CDR2 is SYGVKD in the germline V gene. The CDR3 sequence: CAISERGTNEKLFF. The CDR3 bases are TGTGCCATCAGTGAACGGGGAACTAATGAAAAACTGTTTTTT.

V usage is TRBV29-1 and J usage is TRBJ2-7; no clear D gene. The CDR3 totals 13 residues. Germline V gives CDR1 SQVTM, CDR2 ANQGSEA. V lost 1 base, J lost 4 bases, and 11 bases lay in between. CDR3: CSVEGLNRYEQYF. In nucleotides, the CDR3 is TGCAGCGTTGAAGGGCTAAATAGGTACGAGCAGTACTTC.

V is TRBV6-2 or TRBV6-3 and J is TRBJ1-1; D possibly corresponds to TRBD1 (5 bases). The CDR3 extends over 15 amino acids. The ends were cut back, 6 bases at V and 2 bases at J, with 16 bases in the middle. The germline V gene has CDR1 MNHEY and CDR2 SVGEGT. CDR3 sequence reads: CASSWHRGGNTEAFF. The CDR3 DNA follows: TGTGCCAGCAGCTGGCACCGGGGGGGAAACACTGAAGCTTTCTTT.

The chain combines TRBV12-3 or TRBV12-4 with TRBJ1-5; the D gene is possibly TRBD1 (5 bases). The germline V and J ends were trimmed by 3 bases and 6 bases, with 9 bases remaining between them. The CDR3 contains 13 residues. The chain's CDR3 is CASSFGGGQPQHF. The CDR3 DNA is TGTGCCAGCAGTTTCGGGGGGGGTCAGCCCCAGCATTTT.

This chain connects TRBV7-9 to TRBJ1-2; maybe TRBD1 (6 bases). The CDR3 loop spans 17 amino acids. Germline V gives CDR1 SEHNR, CDR2 FQNEAQ (reference sequence). The V end was cut by 4 bases, the J end by 6 bases, with 24 bases between. For the CDR3, the DNA is TGTGCCAGCAGCTCTCATAGGGGGGGAGTTAGGGCGAATGGCTACACCTTC. This translates into CASSSHRGGVRANGYTF.

This chain connects TRBV11-2 to TRBJ2-7, with D uncertain. The CDR3 runs to 15 residues. Per germline, CDR1 SGHAT and CDR2 FQNNGV. Trimming cost V 5 bases and J 3 bases, with 17 bases left between them. The CDR3 region has the DNA TGTGCCAGCAGCCACACCGGGCAGCCCGACTACGAGCAGTACTTC. This codes for CASSHTGQPDYEQYF.

This clone appeared a single time. The rearrangement uses TRBV21-1 and TRBJ2-1; no DNA check was done on the table's D call, TRBD1. TRBV21-1 is listed as a pseudogene. The CDR3 is made up of 16 amino acids. Written as DNA, the CDR3 is TGTGCCAGCAGCAAACTGTGGCAGGCCGCCTTTGAGGAGCAGTTCTTC. Amino acid sequence: CASSKLWQAAFEEQFF.

The chain recombines TRBV5-1 with TRBJ2-7; 15 bases agree with TRBD2. The CDR3 loop spans 15 amino acids. The germline V gene has CDR1 SGHRS and CDR2 YFSETQ. V dropped 4 bases and J dropped 4; count of bases not matched to a gene: 3. This CDR3 is CASSTGTSGRYEQYF. CDR3 bases: TGCGCCAGCAGCACCGGGACTAGCGGGAGGTACGAGCAGTACTTC.